The present entry profiles one T cell receptor beta chain with its context. Its antigen is still unknown. Clones were sequenced by immunoSEQ multiplex PCR, and TCRdb holds only the in-frame ones, with some missing. The sample has about 68,000 clones, almost 85% seen once; the top ten hold 10% to 15%. The sample is drawn from a study of a mutant IDH1 vaccine in newly diagnosed glioma. On the study more broadly: Once 4-6 weeks had passed after radiotherapy alone, vaccination started, or it started with temozolomide cycles.

Germline loops: CDR1 SGHNT, CDR2 YYREEE (reference sequence). Trimming cost V 4 bases and J 3 bases; bases outside gene matches: 7. The CDR3 covers 14 residues. The time point here: week 35, safety follow-up. In the vaccine, a single dose held 300 ug of the mutant IDH1 20-mer peptide, along with topical imiquimod. The material was PBMCs, obtained from a glioma patient whose treatment included an IDH1 peptide vaccine. The origin of this receptor is a man younger than 35 with glioma. The V gene is TRBV5-4, the J gene TRBJ2-7, with TRBD1 matching over 7 bases. The CDR3 loop is CASSHTGQLYEQYF. In DNA form, the CDR3 reads TGTGCCAGCAGCCATACGGGACAGCTCTACGAGCAGTACTTC. The full variable domain, in which reference TRBV5-4 and TRBJ2-7 provide the parts outside the CDR3, is ETGVTQSPTHLIKTRGQQVTLRCSSQSGHNTVSWYQQALGQGPQFIFQYYREEENGRGNFPPRFSGLQFPNYSSELNVNALELDDSALYLCASSHTGQLYEQYFGPGTRLTVT.